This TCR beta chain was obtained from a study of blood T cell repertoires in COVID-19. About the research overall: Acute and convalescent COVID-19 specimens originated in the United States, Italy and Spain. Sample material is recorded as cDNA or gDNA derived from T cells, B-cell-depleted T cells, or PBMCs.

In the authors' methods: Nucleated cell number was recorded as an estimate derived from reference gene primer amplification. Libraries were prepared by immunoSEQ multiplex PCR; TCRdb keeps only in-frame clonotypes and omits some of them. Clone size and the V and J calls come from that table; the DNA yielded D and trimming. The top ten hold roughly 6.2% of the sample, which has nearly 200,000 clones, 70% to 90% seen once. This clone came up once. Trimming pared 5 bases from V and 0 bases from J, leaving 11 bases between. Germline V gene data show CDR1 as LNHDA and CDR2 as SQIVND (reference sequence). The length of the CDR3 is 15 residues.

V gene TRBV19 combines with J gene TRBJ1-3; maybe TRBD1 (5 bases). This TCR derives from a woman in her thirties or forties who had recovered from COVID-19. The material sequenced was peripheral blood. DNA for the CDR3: TGTGCCAGTAGTTACTTGGGACTCTCTGGAAACACCATATATTTT. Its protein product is CASSYLGLSGNTIYF.